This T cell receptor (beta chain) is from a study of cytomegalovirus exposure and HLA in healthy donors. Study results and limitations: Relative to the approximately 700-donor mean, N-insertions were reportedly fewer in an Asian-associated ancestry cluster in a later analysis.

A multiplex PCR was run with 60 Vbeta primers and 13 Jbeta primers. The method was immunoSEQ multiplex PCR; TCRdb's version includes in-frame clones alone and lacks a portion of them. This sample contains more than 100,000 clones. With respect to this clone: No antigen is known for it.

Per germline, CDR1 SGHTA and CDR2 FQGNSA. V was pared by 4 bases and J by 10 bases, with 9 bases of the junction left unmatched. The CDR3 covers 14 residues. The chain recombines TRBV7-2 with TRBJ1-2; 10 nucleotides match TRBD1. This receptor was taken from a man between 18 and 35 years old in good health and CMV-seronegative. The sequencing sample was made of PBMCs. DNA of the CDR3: TGTGCCAGCAGCTCAACTCTGACAGGGGGCCCCTACACCTTC. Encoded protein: CASSSTLTGGPYTF.